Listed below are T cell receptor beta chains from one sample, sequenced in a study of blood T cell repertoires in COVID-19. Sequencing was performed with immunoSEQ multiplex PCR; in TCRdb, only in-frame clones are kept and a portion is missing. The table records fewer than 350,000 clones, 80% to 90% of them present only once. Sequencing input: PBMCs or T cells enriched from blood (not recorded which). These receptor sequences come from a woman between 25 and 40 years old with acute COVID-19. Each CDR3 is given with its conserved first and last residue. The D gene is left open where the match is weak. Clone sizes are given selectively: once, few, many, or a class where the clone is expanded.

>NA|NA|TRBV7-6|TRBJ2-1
TGTGCCAGCAGCTTAGTTAACAATGAGCAGTTCTTC
CASSLVNNEQFF
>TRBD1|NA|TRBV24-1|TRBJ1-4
TGTGCCACCAGTGGCGACCAGGGGGCACCGGATGAAAAACTGTTTTTT
CATSGDQGAPDEKLFF
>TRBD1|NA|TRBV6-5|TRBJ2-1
TGTGCCGGGACGGCCGGGACAGACAATGAGCAGTTCTTC
CAGTAGTDNEQFF
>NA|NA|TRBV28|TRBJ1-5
TGTGCCAGCAGTTTACCGGGGAATAGCAATCAGCCCCAGCATTTT
CASSLPGNSNQPQHF
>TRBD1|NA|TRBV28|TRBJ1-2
TGTGCCAGCAGCCGACCAACTGGGACAGGCGACTATGGCTACACCTTC
CASSRPTGTGDYGYTF
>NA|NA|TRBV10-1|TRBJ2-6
TGCGCCAGCAGTCCTGGAGGGGTCTCAGGGGCCAACGTCCTGACTTTC
CASSPGGVSGANVLTF
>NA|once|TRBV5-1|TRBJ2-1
TGCGCCAGCAGCTTGGCCTTAACTGCCCTGGGACTCTTAAACGAGCAGTTCTTC
CASSLALTALGLLNEQFF
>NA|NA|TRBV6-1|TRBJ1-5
TGTGCCAGCAGTGAATATGGGGTTTTGTTCGAGGGTAGCAATCAGCCCCAGCATTTT
CASSEYGVLFEGSNQPQHF
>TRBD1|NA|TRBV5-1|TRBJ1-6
TGCGCCAGCAGCTTGCAGGGGGAGGATTCACCCCTCCACTTT
CASSLQGEDSPLHF
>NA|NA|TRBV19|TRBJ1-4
TGTGCCAGTAGTGAACTAACACGGGTATATAATGAAAAACTGTTTTTT
CASSELTRVYNEKLFF
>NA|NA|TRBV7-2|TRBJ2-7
TGTGCCAGCAGCCCGGGACTGGACTCCTACGAGCAGTACTTC
CASSPGLDSYEQYF
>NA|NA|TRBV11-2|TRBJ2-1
TGTGCCAGCAGCTCCGGCGGCCAGCGGTACAATGAGCAGTTCTTC
CASSSGGQRYNEQFF
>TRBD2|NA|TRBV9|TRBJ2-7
TGTGCCAGCAGCGTTGACGGGAGGTCCTACGAGCAGTACTTC
CASSVDGRSYEQYF
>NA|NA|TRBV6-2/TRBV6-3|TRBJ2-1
TGTGCCAGCAGTTACTCTAGCGATTACAATGAGCAGTTCTTC
CASSYSSDYNEQFF
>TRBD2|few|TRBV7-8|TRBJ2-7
TGTGCCAGCAGCTTAGTTCTTGTGCCTAGCGGGACCTACGAGCAGTACTTC
CASSLVLVPSGTYEQYF
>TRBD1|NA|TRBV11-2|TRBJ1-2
TGTGCCAGCAGGGTGAATAGGCAGGGGGTTAACTATGGCTACACCTTC
CASRVNRQGVNYGYTF
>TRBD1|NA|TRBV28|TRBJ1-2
TGTGCCAGCAGGTCTAGTTCCGGGACAGGGGGACGAGGCTACACCTTC
CASRSSSGTGGRGYTF
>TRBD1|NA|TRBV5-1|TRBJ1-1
TGCGCCAGCAGACGGACAGGGGGCGACATGAACACTGAAGCTTTCTTT
CASRRTGGDMNTEAFF
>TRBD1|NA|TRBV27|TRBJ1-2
TGTGCCAGCAGTTCTCCGGGACAGGGCCATGGCTACACCTTC
CASSSPGQGHGYTF
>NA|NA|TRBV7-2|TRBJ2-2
TGTGCCAGCTCTTCCCCCGCGGGGTCCGGGGAGCTGTTTTTT
CASSSPAGSGELFF
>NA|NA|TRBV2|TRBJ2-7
TGTGCCAGCAGCCCTTTCGCGGACGAGCAGTACTTC
CASSPFADEQYF
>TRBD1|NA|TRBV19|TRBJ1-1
TGTGCCAGTAGTCCGGGACAGGTAATAAGTGCTGAAGCTTTCTTT
CASSPGQVISAEAFF
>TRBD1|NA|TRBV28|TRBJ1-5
TGTGCCAGCAACCCCGGACAGGTTAGCAATCAGCCCCAGCATTTT
CASNPGQVSNQPQHF
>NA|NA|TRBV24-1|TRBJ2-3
TGTGCCACCAGTGAAGACCGACGGGGTCCTACAGATACGCAGTATTTT
CATSEDRRGPTDTQYF
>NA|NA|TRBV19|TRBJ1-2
TGTGCCAGTAGTATACAGGGGAGTAACTATGGCTACACCTTC
CASSIQGSNYGYTF
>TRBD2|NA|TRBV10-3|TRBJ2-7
TGTGCCATCAGTGTCATAGCGGGAGAAGGGGACGAGCAGTACTTC
CAISVIAGEGDEQYF
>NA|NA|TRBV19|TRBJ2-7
TGTGCCAGTAGTATTGCGGGGACAGCTCAGAGCGAGCAGTACTTC
CASSIAGTAQSEQYF
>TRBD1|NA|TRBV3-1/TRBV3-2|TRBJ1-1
TGTGCCAGCAGCCAAGGTCAGGGGGCCTACACTGAAGCTTTCTTT
CASSQGQGAYTEAFF
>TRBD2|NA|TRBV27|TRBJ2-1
TGTGCCAGCAGTCCCCCAAGCGGGGGGGCCTACAATGAGCAGTTCTTC
CASSPPSGGAYNEQFF
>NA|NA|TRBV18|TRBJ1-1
TGTGCCAGCTCACCCTTACAGGGGAACACTGAAGCTTTCTTT
CASSPLQGNTEAFF
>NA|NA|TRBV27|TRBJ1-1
TGTGCCACAAGGGGTACGGCCACAGGGATCTCTGAAGCTTTCTTT
CATRGTATGISEAFF
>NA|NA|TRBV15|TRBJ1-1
TGTGCCACCAGCAGAAAACCGGGACACTCGAACACTGAAGCTTTCTTT
CATSRKPGHSNTEAFF
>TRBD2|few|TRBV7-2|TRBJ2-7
TGTGCCAGCAGCTTAGGAGCAGGGACTAGCGGGTTGCAGTACTTC
CASSLGAGTSGLQYF
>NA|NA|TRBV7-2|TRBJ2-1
TGTGCCAGCAGGGATCCGGGACTTACCTACAATGAGCAGTTCTTC
CASRDPGLTYNEQFF
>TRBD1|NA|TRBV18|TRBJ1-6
TGTGCCAGCTCATCGACAGGGGACAACTCACCCCTCCACTTT
CASSSTGDNSPLHF
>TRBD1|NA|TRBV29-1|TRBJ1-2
TGCAGCGTTCAGCAGGGGGATCCTGGCGGTGGCTACACCTTC
CSVQQGDPGGGYTF
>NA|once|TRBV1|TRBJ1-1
TGCACCAGCAGCCAAGAATGGAGTTTTGATGCGGCCATCATCATGAACACTGAAGCTTTCTTT
CTSSQEWSFDAAIIMNTEAFF
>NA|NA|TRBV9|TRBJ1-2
TGTGCCAGCAGCGCCCCGAGCGCGGTGAACTATGGCTACACCTTC
CASSAPSAVNYGYTF
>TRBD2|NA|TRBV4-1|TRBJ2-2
TGCGCCAGCAGCCTCAGGACTAGCGGGTGGAACACCGGGGAGCTGTTTTTT
CASSLRTSGWNTGELFF
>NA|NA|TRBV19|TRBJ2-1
TGTGCCAGTAGTACTAGCACTACTTACAATGAGCAGTTCTTC
CASSTSTTYNEQFF
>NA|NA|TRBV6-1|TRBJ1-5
TGTGCCAGCAGTGAATCAGGGGTAGACCAGCCCCAGCATTTT
CASSESGVDQPQHF
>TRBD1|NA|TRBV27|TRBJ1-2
TGTGCCAGCAGTTCCCTCAAACCTCAGGGGGCAAACTATGGCTACACCTTC
CASSSLKPQGANYGYTF
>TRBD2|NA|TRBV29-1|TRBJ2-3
TGCAGCGTTGAAGATTGGGGACTAGCGGCGGCAGATACGCAGTATTTT
CSVEDWGLAAADTQYF
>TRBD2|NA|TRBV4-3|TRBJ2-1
TGCGCCAGCAGCCAAGAGGGGACTAGCGGGAGAAATGAGCAGTTCTTC
CASSQEGTSGRNEQFF
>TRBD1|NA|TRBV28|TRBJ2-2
TGTGCCAGCAGTTTCCCGGGACAGGGGGCGTCCGGGGAGCTGTTTTTT
CASSFPGQGASGELFF
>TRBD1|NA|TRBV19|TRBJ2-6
TGTGCCAGTAGTATTCCCCGGGACAGGGATCCCGGGGCCAACGTCCTGACTTTC
CASSIPRDRDPGANVLTF
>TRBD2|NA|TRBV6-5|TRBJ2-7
TGTGCCAGCAGGACCACTAGCGGGAGACGGTACGAGCAGTACTTC
CASRTTSGRRYEQYF
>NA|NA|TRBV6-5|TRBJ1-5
TGTGCCAGCATCAAGACCGGGTTCGGGGGGCCCCAGCATTTT
CASIKTGFGGPQHF
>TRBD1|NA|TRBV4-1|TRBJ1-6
TGCGCCAGCAGCCAGGTAGACAGGGTAAATTCACCCCTCCACTTT
CASSQVDRVNSPLHF
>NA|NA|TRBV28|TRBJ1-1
TGTGCCAGCAGAGGGTTAGGGGGATTAAGGGCTTTCTTT
CASRGLGGLRAFF
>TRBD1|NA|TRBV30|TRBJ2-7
TGTGCCTGGAGTCCGGGACAGGGGTACCACGAGCAGTACTTC
CAWSPGQGYHEQYF
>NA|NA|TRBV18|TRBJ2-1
TGTGCCAGCTCACCACCTTTAGGGGCCAATGAGCAGTTCTTC
CASSPPLGANEQFF
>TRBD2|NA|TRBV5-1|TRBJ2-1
TGCGCCAGCAGCCCTACAGCTAGCGGGAGCAACAATGAGCAGTTCTTC
CASSPTASGSNNEQFF
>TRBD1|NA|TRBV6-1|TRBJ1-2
TGTGCCAGCAGTGATCCGGGACAGGGGTGGTTTGGCTACACCTTC
CASSDPGQGWFGYTF
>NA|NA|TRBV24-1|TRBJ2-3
TGTGCCACCAGTGGCAGGGGTACAGATACGCAGTATTTT
CATSGRGTDTQYF
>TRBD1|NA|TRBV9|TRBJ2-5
TGTGCCAGCAGCGCAGGGGGTGGGGTTGGGGAGACCCAGTACTTC
CASSAGGGVGETQYF
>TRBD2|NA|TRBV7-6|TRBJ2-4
TGTGCCAGCAGCTTAGGGACTAGAAACATTCAGTACTTC
CASSLGTRNIQYF
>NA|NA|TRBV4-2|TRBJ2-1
TGTGCCAGCAGCCCCCCTAATTCAGGGCCCGACCTCTACAATGAGCAGTTCTTC
CASSPPNSGPDLYNEQFF